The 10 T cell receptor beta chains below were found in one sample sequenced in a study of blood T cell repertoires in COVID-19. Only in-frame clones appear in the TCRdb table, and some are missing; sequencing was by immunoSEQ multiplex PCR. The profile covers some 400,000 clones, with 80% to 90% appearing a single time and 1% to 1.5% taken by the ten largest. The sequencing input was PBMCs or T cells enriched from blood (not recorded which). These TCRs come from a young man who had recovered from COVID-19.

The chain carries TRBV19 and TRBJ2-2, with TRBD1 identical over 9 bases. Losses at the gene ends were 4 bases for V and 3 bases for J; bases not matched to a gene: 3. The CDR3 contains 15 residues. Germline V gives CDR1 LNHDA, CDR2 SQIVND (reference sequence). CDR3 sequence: CASSTTGGYTGELFF. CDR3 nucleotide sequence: TGTGCCAGTAGTACTACAGGGGGCTACACCGGGGAGCTGTTTTTT.

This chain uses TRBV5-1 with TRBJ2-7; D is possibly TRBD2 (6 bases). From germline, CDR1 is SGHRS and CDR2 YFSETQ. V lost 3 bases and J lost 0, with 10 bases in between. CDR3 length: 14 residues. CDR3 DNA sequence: TGCGCCAGCAGCTATGGAGGGAGCTCCTACGAGCAGTACTTC. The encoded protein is CASSYGGSSYEQYF.

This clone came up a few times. CDR3 protein: CASRGDRGEAFF. Written as DNA, the CDR3 is TGTGCCAGCCGCGGGGATCGAGGTGAAGCTTTCTTT. This rearrangement joins TRBV12-3 or TRBV12-4 to TRBJ1-1; no firm D call. The CDR3 is made up of 12 amino acids. V gave up 8 bases and J gave up 7 bases, with 14 bases separating them.

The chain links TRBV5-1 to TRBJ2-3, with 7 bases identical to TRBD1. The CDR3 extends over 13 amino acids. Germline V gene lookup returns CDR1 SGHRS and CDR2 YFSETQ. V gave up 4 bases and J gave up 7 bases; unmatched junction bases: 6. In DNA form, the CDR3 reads TGCGCCAGCAGCGCGACGACAGGGTATACGCAGTATTTT. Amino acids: CASSATTGYTQYF.

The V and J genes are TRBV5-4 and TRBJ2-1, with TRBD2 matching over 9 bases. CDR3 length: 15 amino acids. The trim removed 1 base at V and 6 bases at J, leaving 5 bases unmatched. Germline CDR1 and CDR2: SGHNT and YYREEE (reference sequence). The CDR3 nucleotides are TGTGCCAGCAGCTTGAATCCTAGCGGGGTCAATGAGCAGTTCTTC. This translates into CASSLNPSGVNEQFF.

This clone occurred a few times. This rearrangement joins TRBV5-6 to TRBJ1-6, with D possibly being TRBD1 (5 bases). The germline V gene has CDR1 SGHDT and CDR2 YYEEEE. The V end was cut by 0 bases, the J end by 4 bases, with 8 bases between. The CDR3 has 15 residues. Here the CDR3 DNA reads TGTGCCAGCAGCTTGGACAGGAGTTATAATTCACCCCTCCACTTT. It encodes CASSLDRSYNSPLHF.

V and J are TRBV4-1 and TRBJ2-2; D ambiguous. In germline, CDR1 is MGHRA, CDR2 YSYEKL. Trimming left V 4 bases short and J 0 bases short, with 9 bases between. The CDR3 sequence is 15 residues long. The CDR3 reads CASSRQVPNTGELFF. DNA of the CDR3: TGCGCCAGCAGCCGGCAGGTACCGAACACCGGGGAGCTGTTTTTT.

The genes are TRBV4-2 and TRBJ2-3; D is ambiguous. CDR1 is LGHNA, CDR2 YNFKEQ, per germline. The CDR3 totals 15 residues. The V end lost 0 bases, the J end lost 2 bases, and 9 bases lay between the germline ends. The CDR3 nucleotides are TGTGCCAGCAGCCAAGATCTAACTTACACAGATACGCAGTATTTT. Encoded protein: CASSQDLTYTDTQYF.

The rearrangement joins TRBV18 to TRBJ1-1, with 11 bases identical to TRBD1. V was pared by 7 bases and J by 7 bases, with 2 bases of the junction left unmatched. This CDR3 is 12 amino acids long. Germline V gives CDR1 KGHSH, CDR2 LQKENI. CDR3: CASFGTGGEAFF. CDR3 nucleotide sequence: TGTGCCAGCTTTGGGACAGGGGGTGAAGCTTTCTTT.

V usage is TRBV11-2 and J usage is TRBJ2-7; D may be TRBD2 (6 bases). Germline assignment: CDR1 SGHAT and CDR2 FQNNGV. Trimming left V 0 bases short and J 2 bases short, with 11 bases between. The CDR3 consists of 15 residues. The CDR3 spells CASSLEMRGAYEQYF. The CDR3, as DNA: TGTGCCAGCAGCTTAGAAATGCGGGGAGCCTACGAGCAGTACTTC.